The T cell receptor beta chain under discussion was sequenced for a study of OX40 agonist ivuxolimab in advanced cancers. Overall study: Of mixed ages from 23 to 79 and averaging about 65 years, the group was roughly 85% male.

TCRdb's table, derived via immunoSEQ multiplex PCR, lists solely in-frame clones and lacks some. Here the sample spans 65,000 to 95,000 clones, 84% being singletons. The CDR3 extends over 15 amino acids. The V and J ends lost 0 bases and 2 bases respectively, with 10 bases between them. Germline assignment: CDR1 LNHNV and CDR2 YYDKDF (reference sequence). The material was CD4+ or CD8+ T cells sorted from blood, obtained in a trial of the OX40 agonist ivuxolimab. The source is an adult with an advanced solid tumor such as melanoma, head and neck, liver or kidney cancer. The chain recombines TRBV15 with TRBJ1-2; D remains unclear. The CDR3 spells CATSRERTLNYGYTF. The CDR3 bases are TGTGCCACCAGCAGAGAAAGGACGCTAAACTATGGCTACACCTTC.